The clone carrying this T cell receptor (beta chain) was counted only a few times. These data belong to a study of T cells after yellow fever vaccination. The V end lost 3 bases, the J end lost 2 bases, and 9 bases lay between the germline ends. Looked up from germline, CDR1 is SGDLS and CDR2 is YYNGEE. The CDR3 length is 13 residues. MiXCR, run by TCRdb on the 5' RACE reads, gives a single entry per CDR3 protein. The sample holds fewer than 400,000 distinct CDR3 sequences, 6.2% seen once. The gene calls are TRBV9 and TRBJ2-7; D is tentatively TRBD1 or TRBD2 (5 bases each). The TCR sequence derives from a man aged 25 to 40 who received the YFV17D yellow fever vaccine. The sample was PBMCs, taken 5 days after the yellow fever booster vaccination. CDR3 protein: CASSARETYEQYF. The CDR3 region has the DNA TGTGCCAGCAGCGCCAGGGAGACCTACGAGCAGTACTTC.